These 32 T cell receptor beta chains originate from one sample sequenced in a study of CD8+ T cells in alopecia areata. The sequencing template was cDNA reverse transcribed from extracted RNA. The repertoire was sequenced with immunoSEQ multiplex PCR; TCRdb's copy has only in-frame clones and lacks some. The data show 80,000 to 100,000 clones, roughly 47% seen once. The sequenced material came from CD4+ T cells sorted from blood. Receptors originate from a human donor with alopecia areata.

This clone was seen once. The rearrangement uses TRBV7-2 and TRBJ2-6, with D possibly being TRBD2 (5 bases). Germline-derived CDR1 and CDR2 are SGHTA and FQGNSA. The CDR3 contains 15 residues. V was pared by 7 bases and J by 0 bases, with 10 bases between. The CDR3 spells CASTGLYSGANVLTF. In nucleotides, the CDR3 is TGTGCCAGCACCGGACTGTACTCTGGGGCCAACGTCCTGACTTTC.

The V call is TRBV29-1, the J call TRBJ1-1, with TRBD1 matching over 9 bases. Germline trimming cut 3 bases from V and 1 base from J; bases unmatched to any gene: 3. Germline CDR1 SQVTM, CDR2 ANQGSEA. The CDR3 is made up of 14 amino acids. The CDR3 DNA reads as TGCAGCGTTGAGGCGACAGGGGGGAACACTGAAGCTTTCTTT. Translating it yields CSVEATGGNTEAFF.

The chain uses TRBV29-1 and TRBJ1-2; weak D call: TRBD1 (6 bases). The CDR3 has 16 residues. Germline-derived CDR1 and CDR2 are SQVTM and ANQGSEA. V shed 3 bases and J shed 2 bases, with 19 bases lying between them. CDR3 bases: TGCAGCGTTGACTCCAGGGGCAGTCGATACAACTATGGCTACACCTTC. Amino acids: CSVDSRGSRYNYGYTF.

This chain connects TRBV29-1 to TRBJ1-1; TRBD1 might be the D (5 bases). The CDR3 totals 12 residues. Germline CDR1 reads SQVTM; CDR2 reads ANQGSEA. Trimming pared 4 bases from V and 8 bases from J, leaving 14 bases between. The CDR3 coding sequence is TGCAGCGTTGTTAATTCTAACAGGGAAGCTTTCTTT. Translation: CSVVNSNREAFF.

The chain recombines TRBV29-1 with TRBJ2-3; possible D gene TRBD2, 5 bases. The CDR3 runs to 13 residues. Trimming cost V 5 bases and J 0 bases, with 9 bases left between them. Germline loops: CDR1 SQVTM, CDR2 ANQGSEA. CDR3 nucleotides: TGCAGCGTTCGGCGGACTAGCACAGATACGCAGTATTTT. Its protein product is CSVRRTSTDTQYF.

The chain's CDR3 is CASSKGRSNEKLFF. CDR3 bases: TGTGCCAGCAGCAAAGGACGGTCTAATGAAAAACTGTTTTTT. V usage is TRBV7-9 and J usage is TRBJ1-4; no reliable D call. Germline values: CDR1 SEHNR, CDR2 FQNEAQ (reference sequence). V dropped 5 bases and J dropped 3 bases, with 10 bases sitting between them. This CDR3 contains 14 residues. Full variable domain (rest looked up from reference TRBV7-9 and TRBJ1-4): DTGVSQNPRHKITKRGQNVTFRCDPISEHNRLYWYRQTLGQGPEFLTYFQNEAQLEKSRLLSDRFSAERPKGSFSTLEIQRTEQGDSAMYLCASSKGRSNEKLFFGSGTQLSVL.

The gene calls are TRBV30 and TRBJ1-1; TRBD1 might be the D (6 bases). The CDR3 has 12 amino acids. Trimming left V 0 bases short and J 4 bases short, with 6 bases between. Germline V gene lookup returns CDR1 GTSNPN and CDR2 SVGIG (reference sequence). CDR3 protein: CAWSVGATEAFF. DNA for the CDR3: TGTGCCTGGAGTGTGGGGGCCACTGAAGCTTTCTTT.

This chain joins TRBV29-1 and TRBJ2-2; 11 nucleotides line up with TRBD1. CDR1 is SQVTM and CDR2 is ANQGSEA in the germline V gene. The CDR3 spans 13 residues. V lost 3 bases to trimming and J lost 10 bases; unmatched junction nucleotides: 4. CDR3 sequence: CSVDRTGGKELFF. The CDR3 bases are TGCAGCGTTGATAGGACAGGGGGCAAGGAGCTGTTTTTT.

This clone appeared a few times. This chain connects TRBV16 to TRBJ1-6, with TRBD1 matching 9 bases. This CDR3 region has 15 residues. Germline CDR1 is KGHSY and CDR2 is FQNENV. Unmatched junction bases numbered 8, after V lost 4 bases and J lost 10 bases. For the CDR3, the DNA is TGTGCCAGCAGCCTTCGGGACAGGGCCGGCTCACCCCTCCACTTT. Protein sequence: CASSLRDRAGSPLHF. Complete variable domain (other parts from reference TRBV16 and TRBJ1-6): GEEVAQTPKHLVRGEGQKAKLYCAPIKGHSYVFWYQQVLKNEFKFLISFQNENVFDETGMPKERFSAKCLPNSPCSLEIQATKLEDSAVYFCASSLRDRAGSPLHFGNGTRLTVT.

A word on this clone: Other nucleotide sequences in the sample specify the same CDR3. V and J are TRBV9 and TRBJ2-5; 10 bases map to TRBD2. In germline, CDR1 is SGDLS, CDR2 YYNGEE. The length of the CDR3 is 15 residues. After removal of 1 base from V and 5 bases from J, the junction contained 5 bases not matched to a gene. This chain's CDR3 is CASSVLAGEGETQYF. For the CDR3, the DNA is TGTGCCAGCAGCGTACTAGCGGGAGAGGGGGAGACCCAGTACTTC.

The V and J genes are TRBV29-1 and TRBJ2-5, with TRBD1 identical over 7 bases. Trimming at V came to 2 bases and at J to 7 bases, leaving 7 bases not matched to a gene. Germline values: CDR1 SQVTM, CDR2 ANQGSEA. There are 13 residues in the CDR3. The DNA of the CDR3 is TGCAGCGTTGAAACCGAGGACAGGAGGACCCAGTACTTC. As protein: CSVETEDRRTQYF.

The rearrangement links TRBV12-5 to TRBJ2-2; D might be TRBD1 or TRBD2, each matching 6 bases. The CDR3 extends over 13 amino acids. Trimming shortened V by 11 bases and J by 2 bases, and 12 bases separated the two germline ends. Germline loops: CDR1 LGHNT, CDR2 FRNRAP. DNA for the CDR3: TGTGCTGGGGGGCGCATCAACACCGGGGAGCTGTTTTTT. Translated: CAGGRINTGELFF.

This clone turned up a few times. The rearrangement joins TRBV10-3 to TRBJ2-7; TRBD1 matches 11 bases. The junction had 4 bases not matched to a gene; V was cut back by 0 bases and J by 6 bases. The CDR3 totals 15 residues. From germline, CDR1 is ENHRY and CDR2 SYGVKD. The CDR3 coding sequence is TGTGCCATCAGTGAGTCGGGACAGGGGGATTCCGAGCAGTACTTC. Amino acid sequence: CAISESGQGDSEQYF.

This rearrangement joins TRBV4-3 to TRBJ2-2; 8 bases agree with TRBD1. This CDR3 has 14 amino acids. With V trimmed by 4 bases and J by 4 bases, 2 bases remained unmatched. The germline CDR1 and CDR2 sequences are LGHNA and YSLEER. The CDR3, as DNA: TGCGCCAGCAGCCTGGACAGGGCCACCGGGGAGCTGTTTTTT. It translates to CASSLDRATGELFF.

The V call is TRBV9, the J call TRBJ2-1; a weak D match, TRBD1 (6 bases). The V end was cut by 0 bases, the J end by 8 bases, with 9 bases between. Per germline, CDR1 SGDLS and CDR2 YYNGEE. This CDR3 spans 13 amino acids. CDR3 in DNA: TGTGCCAGCAGCGTAGACAGGGTCCATGAGCAGTTCTTC. It specifies CASSVDRVHEQFF.

The CDR3 coding sequence is TGTGCCTGGAGTGTCGGGGGGCGCCTGACGGAGACCCAGTACTTC. Translated, it gives CAWSVGGRLTETQYF. This chain joins TRBV30 and TRBJ2-5; a possible D gene is TRBD2 (7 bases). Trimming pared 0 bases from V and 5 bases from J, leaving 16 bases between. The V gene's germline CDR1 is GTSNPN and CDR2 SVGIG (reference sequence). The CDR3 consists of 15 residues.

This CDR3 is CAWSADRGRAYEQYF. The CDR3 region has the DNA TGTGCCTGGAGTGCCGACAGGGGGAGAGCCTACGAGCAGTACTTC. The chain employs TRBV30 and TRBJ2-7; 9 bases match TRBD1. Germline CDR1 reads GTSNPN; CDR2 reads SVGIG (reference sequence). V gave up 1 base and J gave up 2 bases; unmatched junction bases: 6. The CDR3 totals 15 residues.

The chain has TRBV14 and TRBJ2-5, with D unresolved. This CDR3 is 13 amino acids long. The germline CDR1 and CDR2 sequences are SGHDN and FVKESK. The V end was cut by 0 bases, the J end by 8 bases, with 10 bases between. This CDR3 is CASSQDRRGTQYF. The CDR3 nucleotides are TGTGCCAGCAGCCAAGATAGGCGTGGAACCCAGTACTTC.

The chain has TRBV30 and TRBJ2-5, with 7 bases fitting TRBD1. J was trimmed by 5 bases and V by 4 bases; bases with no gene match: 7. The CDR3 is 13 amino acids. CDR1 is GTSNPN, CDR2 SVGIG, per germline (reference sequence). Written as DNA, the CDR3 is TGTGCCTGGACCCTTGACAGGGCGGAGACCCAGTACTTC. Translating gives CAWTLDRAETQYF.

For the CDR3, the DNA is TGCAGCGTGACCTGGACAGGCCAAGAGACCCAGTACTTC. It specifies CSVTWTGQETQYF. The chain links TRBV29-1 to TRBJ2-5; 7 bases map to TRBD1. V gave up 6 bases and J gave up 1 base; unmatched junction bases: 5. This CDR3 is 13 amino acids long. Germline CDR1 and CDR2: SQVTM and ANQGSEA.

V gene TRBV29-1 combines with J gene TRBJ1-1; possible D gene TRBD1, 5 bases. Germline CDR1 reads SQVTM; CDR2 reads ANQGSEA. Trimming took off 7 bases at V and 1 base at J, with 10 bases between the two ends. There are 12 residues in the CDR3. CDR3 bases: TGCAGCGGAGGGGCCTCGAACACTGAAGCTTTCTTT. It codes for CSGGASNTEAFF.

This clone occurred a few times. The same CDR3 can be traced to other DNA sequences in this sample. The chain employs TRBV30 and TRBJ2-7; D is uncertain. The CDR3 length is 12 residues. V was shortened by 0 bases and J by 3 bases, with 6 bases between the two germline ends. Germline CDR1 is GTSNPN and CDR2 is SVGIG (reference sequence). Here the CDR3 DNA reads TGTGCCTGGAGTGTAAGTGTCTACGAGCAGTACTTC. This sequence encodes CAWSVSVYEQYF.

This rearrangement joins TRBV28 to TRBJ2-1; 10 bases match TRBD1. Trimming removed 7 bases from V and 6 bases from J; junction bases left unmatched: 9. Germline CDR1 is MDHEN and CDR2 is SYDVKM. The CDR3 loop spans 15 amino acids. The CDR3 region has the DNA TGTGCCAGCACCCTAAGCGGGACAGGGGCCAATGAGCAGTTCTTC. This codes for CASTLSGTGANEQFF.

J is TRBJ2-5 and V is TRBV11-2; possibly TRBD1 for D (5 bases). The CDR3 runs 13 residues. Germline assignment: CDR1 SGHAT and CDR2 FQNNGV. Trimming pared 4 bases from V and 5 bases from J, leaving 11 bases between. DNA of the CDR3: TGTGCCAGCAGCTCGGCAGGGAAGGAGACCCAGTACTTC. It codes for CASSSAGKETQYF.

J is TRBJ2-3 and V is TRBV30, with D possibly being TRBD2 (6 bases). V lost 1 base and J 0 bases, leaving 8 bases between the germline ends. CDR3 length: 14 amino acids. Per the germline V gene, CDR1 is GTSNPN and CDR2 is SVGIG (reference sequence). The DNA for the CDR3 is TGTGCCTGGAGTGCGGGAGCTAGCACAGATACGCAGTATTTT. Translation gives CAWSAGASTDTQYF.

The chain employs TRBV29-1 and TRBJ2-1; no reliable D call. Trimming removed 4 bases from V and 5 bases from J, with 6 bases in between. Germline CDR1 and CDR2: SQVTM and ANQGSEA. The CDR3 totals 11 residues. CDR3 residues: CSVGPHNEQFF. CDR3 nucleotides: TGCAGCGTTGGCCCCCACAATGAGCAGTTCTTC.

The count of this clone is one. This sequence joins TRBV18 and TRBJ1-2, with D unresolved. This CDR3 is built from 12 residues. Germline lookup yields CDR1 KGHSH and CDR2 LQKENI. V dropped 3 bases and J dropped 8 bases, with 10 bases sitting between them. Here the CDR3 reads CASSPAGGGYTF. Here the CDR3 DNA reads TGTGCCAGCTCACCTGCAGGTGGCGGCTACACCTTC.

V and J are TRBV29-1 and TRBJ2-5; D possibly matches TRBD1 or TRBD2 (5 bases each). CDR3 length: 13 residues. Per germline, CDR1 SQVTM and CDR2 ANQGSEA. V lost 6 bases, J lost 1 base, and 12 bases lay in between. The CDR3 protein is CSVAGRAQETQYF. As DNA, the CDR3 is TGCAGCGTCGCGGGCAGGGCCCAAGAGACCCAGTACTTC.

CDR3 DNA: TGCAGCGTCAAACCTGTATTGGTCACTGAAGCTTTCTTT. Protein product: CSVKPVLVTEAFF. The chain joins TRBV29-1 to TRBJ1-1; D is uncertain. Germline V gene data show CDR1 as SQVTM and CDR2 as ANQGSEA. The CDR3 runs to 13 residues. The V end was cut by 6 bases, the J end by 4 bases, with 15 bases between.

This clone was recorded a few times. V is TRBV19 and J is TRBJ2-5, with 7 bases that match TRBD1. CDR3 length: 13 residues. The germline gives CDR1 LNHDA, CDR2 SQIVND (reference sequence). The V and J ends lost 9 bases and 1 base, in that order; junction bases with no gene match: 5. The CDR3 region is CASHRGGQETQYF. The CDR3 DNA reads as TGTGCCAGCCACAGGGGTGGCCAAGAGACCCAGTACTTC.

V gene TRBV28 combines with J gene TRBJ1-5; no reliable D call. CDR3 size: 13 residues. Trimming cost V 10 bases and J 5 bases, with 15 bases left between them. CDR1 and CDR2 from the germline V gene are MDHEN and SYDVKM. DNA of the CDR3: TGTGCCAACCAGGCGAACGGGGATCAGCCCCAGCATTTT. It is translated as CANQANGDQPQHF.

V is TRBV28 and J is TRBJ2-1, with D tentatively TRBD2 (5 bases). CDR1 MDHEN and CDR2 SYDVKM come from the germline V gene. V was clipped by 4 bases and J by 6 bases, with 13 bases between them. This CDR3 is 14 amino acids long. The CDR3 DNA reads as TGTGCCAGCAGTTCACCTGGACTCGGCAATGAGCAGTTCTTC. Protein sequence: CASSSPGLGNEQFF.